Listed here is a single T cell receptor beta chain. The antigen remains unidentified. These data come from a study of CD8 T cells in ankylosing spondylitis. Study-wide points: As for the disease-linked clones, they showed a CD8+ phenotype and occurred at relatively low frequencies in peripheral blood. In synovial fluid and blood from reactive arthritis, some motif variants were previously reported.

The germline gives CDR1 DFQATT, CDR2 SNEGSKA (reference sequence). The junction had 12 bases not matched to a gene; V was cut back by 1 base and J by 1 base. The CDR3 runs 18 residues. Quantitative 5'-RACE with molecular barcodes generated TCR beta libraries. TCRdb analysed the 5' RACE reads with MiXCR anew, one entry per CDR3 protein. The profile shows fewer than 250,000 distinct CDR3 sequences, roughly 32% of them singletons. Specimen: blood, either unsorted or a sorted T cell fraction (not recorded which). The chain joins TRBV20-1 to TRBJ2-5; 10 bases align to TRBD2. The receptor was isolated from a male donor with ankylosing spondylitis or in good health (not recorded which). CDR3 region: CSARVDGLAGVIQETQYF. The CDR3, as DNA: TGCAGTGCTAGAGTGGATGGTCTAGCGGGGGTTATCCAAGAGACCCAGTACTTC.